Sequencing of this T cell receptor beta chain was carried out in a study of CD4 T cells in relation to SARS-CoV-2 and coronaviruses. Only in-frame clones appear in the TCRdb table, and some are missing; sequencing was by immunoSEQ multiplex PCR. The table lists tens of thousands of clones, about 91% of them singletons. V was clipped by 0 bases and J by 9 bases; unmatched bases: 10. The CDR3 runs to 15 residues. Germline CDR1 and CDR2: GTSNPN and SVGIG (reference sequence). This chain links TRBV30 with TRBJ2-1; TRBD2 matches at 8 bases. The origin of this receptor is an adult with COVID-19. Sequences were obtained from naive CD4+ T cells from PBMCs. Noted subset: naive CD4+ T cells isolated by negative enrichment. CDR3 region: CAWSVNSGVYGEQFF. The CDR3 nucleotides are TGTGCCTGGAGTGTCAATAGCGGGGTTTACGGTGAGCAGTTCTTC.